The 15 T cell receptor beta chains presented below share a single source sample, sequenced in a study of cytomegalovirus exposure and HLA in healthy donors. PCR used 60 Vbeta primers and 13 Jbeta primers. Profiled with immunoSEQ multiplex PCR; TCRdb holds only in-frame clones, not every one. This table has 90,000 to 150,000 clones, approximately 80% appearing once. The sample comprised PBMCs. Receptor source: a man aged 50-60 years in good health and CMV-seropositive.

Only one count was recorded for this clone. The CDR3 sequence is CASSPYTGRGNTIYF. CDR3 DNA: TGTGCCAGCTCACCCTATACAGGGAGAGGAAACACCATATATTTT. The J gene is TRBJ1-3, the V gene TRBV18, with D perhaps TRBD1 (6 bases). The CDR3 contains 15 residues. V was trimmed by 3 bases and J by 4 bases, leaving 13 bases between them. Germline V gene lookup returns CDR1 KGHSH and CDR2 LQKENI.

The chain couples TRBV4-3 to TRBJ2-1; 10 nucleotides match TRBD2. The germline V gene encodes CDR1 LGHNA and CDR2 YSLEER. After removal of 0 bases from V and 0 bases from J, the junction contained 5 bases not matched to a gene. CDR3 length: 18 amino acids. The CDR3 reads CASSQDGTSVSSYNEQFF. CDR3 nucleotides: TGCGCCAGCAGCCAAGATGGGACTAGCGTTAGCTCCTACAATGAGCAGTTCTTC.

Details on this clone: This specimen includes other DNA sequences encoding the same CDR3. Here the CDR3 reads CASSPGGDQPQHF. CDR3 DNA sequence: TGTGCCAGCTCACCCGGGGGGGATCAGCCCCAGCATTTT. This chain uses TRBV18 with TRBJ1-5; possible D gene TRBD1, 5 bases. Germline loops: CDR1 KGHSH, CDR2 LQKENI. Trimming pared 3 bases from V and 5 bases from J, leaving 8 bases between. This CDR3 is built from 13 residues. The entire variable domain, with the rest obtained from reference TRBV18 and TRBJ1-5, is as follows: NAGVMQNPRHLVRRRGQEARLRCSPMKGHSHVYWYRQLPEEGLKFMVYLQKENIIDESGMPKERFSAEFPKEGPSILRIQQVVRGDSAAYFCASSPGGDQPQHFGDGTRLSIL.

This clone was counted between two and nine times. The V call is TRBV29-1, the J call TRBJ2-7; 7 nucleotides line up with TRBD2. CDR3 length equals 13 residues. Looked up from germline, CDR1 is SQVTM and CDR2 is ANQGSEA. Germline trimming cut 5 bases from V and 1 base from J; bases unmatched to any gene: 5. For the CDR3, the DNA is TGCAGCGTTTTAGCGGGTGCTTCCTACGAGCAGTACTTC. It codes for CSVLAGASYEQYF.

This rearrangement joins TRBV7-6 to TRBJ2-1, with 10 bases identical to TRBD2. In germline, CDR1 is SGHVS, CDR2 FNYEAQ. This CDR3 comprises 17 residues. V was pared by 5 bases and J by 0 bases, with 7 bases of the junction left unmatched. For the CDR3, the DNA is TGTGCCAGCAGCCGATCTAGCGGGGGAGGCTCCTACAATGAGCAGTTCTTC. Amino acid sequence: CASSRSSGGGSYNEQFF.

V usage is TRBV28 and J usage is TRBJ2-7; D is undetermined. The CDR3 contains 12 residues. The V end was cut by 5 bases, the J end by 3 bases, with 8 bases between. Germline V gives CDR1 MDHEN, CDR2 SYDVKM. CDR3 protein: CASSASGYEQYF. The CDR3 DNA follows: TGTGCCAGCAGTGCCTCGGGCTACGAGCAGTACTTC. Full variable domain (remainder filled in from reference TRBV28 and TRBJ2-7): DVKVTQSSRYLVKRTGEKVFLECVQDMDHENMFWYRQDPGLGLRLIYFSYDVKMKEKGDIPEGYSVSREKKERFSLILESASTNQTSMYLCASSASGYEQYFGPGTRLTVT.

This clone was found once. The rearrangement uses TRBV18 and TRBJ2-7, with D possibly being TRBD2 (6 bases). Germline CDR1 KGHSH, CDR2 LQKENI. The CDR3 length is 15 residues. V gave up 3 bases and J gave up 7 bases, with 19 bases separating them. CDR3 coding DNA: TGTGCCAGCTCACCGACTGCCCTCAAAGGAGGGGAGCAGTACTTC. Residues: CASSPTALKGGEQYF. Full variable domain (outside the CDR3, taken from reference TRBV18 and TRBJ2-7): NAGVMQNPRHLVRRRGQEARLRCSPMKGHSHVYWYRQLPEEGLKFMVYLQKENIIDESGMPKERFSAEFPKEGPSILRIQQVVRGDSAAYFCASSPTALKGGEQYFGPGTRLTVT.

The gene calls are TRBV5-8 and TRBJ2-6, with D perhaps matching TRBD1 (6 bases). The CDR3 extends over 18 amino acids. CDR1 is SGHTS, CDR2 YDEGEE, per germline. V was cut by 2 bases and J by 2 bases, with 17 bases left in between. The DNA for the CDR3 is TGTGCCAGCAGCTTTCCCCCCCTCCGGGACACTGGGGCCAACGTCCTGACTTTC. Residues: CASSFPPLRDTGANVLTF.

This chain uses TRBV5-1 with TRBJ2-5; 7 bases align to TRBD2. J gave up 1 base and V 2 bases, and 8 bases lay outside the gene matches. The CDR3 runs to 16 residues. CDR1 is SGHRS and CDR2 is YFSETQ in the germline V gene. CDR3 DNA sequence: TGCGCCAGCAGCTTCGGTCACGGGGGGACCCAAGAGACCCAGTACTTC. Amino acid sequence: CASSFGHGGTQETQYF.

The rearrangement joins TRBV4-2 to TRBJ2-7, with 16 bases fitting TRBD2. Germline V gene data show CDR1 as LGHNA and CDR2 as YNFKEQ. The CDR3 is made up of 20 amino acids. The J segment lost 5 bases and the V segment lost 1 base, leaving 14 bases of the junction unmatched. Written as DNA, the CDR3 is TGTGCCAGCAGCCAAGGTCGTGGTAGGGGACTAGCGGGAGGGCTCCACGAGCAGTACTTC. Amino acid sequence: CASSQGRGRGLAGGLHEQYF.

This clone was observed a single time. The gene calls are TRBV27 and TRBJ2-3; 12 bases fit TRBD1. CDR1 and CDR2 from the germline V gene are MNHEY and SMNVEV (reference sequence). The J segment lost 3 bases and the V segment lost 6 bases, leaving 7 bases of the junction unmatched. The CDR3 covers 16 residues. The CDR3 is CASRRPGQGATDTQYF. The CDR3 DNA is TGTGCCAGCAGACGACCGGGACAGGGGGCAACAGATACGCAGTATTTT.

This clone was counted once. This chain uses TRBV6-6 with TRBJ2-7; 11 bases are a match to TRBD1. This CDR3 has 14 amino acids. CDR1 and CDR2 (germline): MNHNY, SVGAGI (reference sequence). Trimming took 2 bases from V and 3 from J; bases not matched to a gene: 0. The CDR3 is CASSYGTGGYEQYF. DNA for the CDR3: TGTGCCAGCAGTTACGGGACAGGGGGCTACGAGCAGTACTTC.

The chain carries TRBV11-3 and TRBJ2-7, with D perhaps TRBD1 (6 bases). Germline assignment: CDR1 SGHNT and CDR2 YENEEA. The CDR3 length is 14 residues. V shed 5 bases and J shed 7 bases, with 18 bases lying between them. CDR3 amino acids: CASSPGTTNGEQYF. As DNA, the CDR3 is TGTGCCAGCAGCCCCGGGACAACTAACGGGGAGCAGTACTTC.

This clone has a handful of counts. The V and J genes are TRBV7-7 and TRBJ2-5; maybe TRBD2 (5 bases). CDR3 length: 13 residues. From germline, CDR1 is SSHAT and CDR2 FNYEAQ (reference sequence). The germline V and J ends were trimmed by 4 bases and 4 bases, with 10 bases remaining between them. In DNA form, the CDR3 reads TGTGCCAGCAGCTGGAGCGCGGGAGAGACCCAGTACTTC. This codes for CASSWSAGETQYF. The whole variable domain, filled in from reference TRBV7-7 and TRBJ2-5, reads GAGVSQSPRYKVTKRGQDVTLRCDPISSHATLYWYQQALGQGPEFLTYFNYEAQPDKSGLPSDRFSAERPEGSISTLTIQRTEQRDSAMYRCASSWSAGETQYFGPGTRLLVL.

The rearrangement links TRBV6-5 to TRBJ1-5, with TRBD1 as a possible D gene (5 bases). The germline V gene has CDR1 MNHEY and CDR2 SVGAGI. This CDR3 spans 15 amino acids. Trimming shortened V by 6 bases and J by 5 bases, and 17 bases separated the two germline ends. In nucleotides, the CDR3 is TGTGCCAGCAGGCCGATGGGGCGCAGCGATCAGCCCCAGCATTTT. Translation gives CASRPMGRSDQPQHF.